The next 27 T cell receptor beta chains were all read from a single sample in a study of cytomegalovirus exposure and HLA in healthy donors. Primers: 60 Vbeta forward and 13 Jbeta reverse. The protocol was immunoSEQ multiplex PCR, while the TCRdb copy is restricted to in-frame clones and leaves out a portion. The data contain 90,000 to 110,000 clones, 55% to 75% of them singletons. Sequenced input: PBMCs. Source of these receptors: a woman between 70 and 85 years old in good health and CMV-seropositive.

The V and J genes are TRBV27 and TRBJ2-7; weak D call: TRBD1 (6 bases). Germline lookup yields CDR1 MNHEY and CDR2 SMNVEV (reference sequence). The ends were cut back, 4 bases at V and 0 bases at J, with 19 bases in the middle. CDR3 length: 17 amino acids. The CDR3 region has the DNA TGTGCCAGCAGTTCATTACAGGGACCCTCTAGCTCCTACGAGCAGTACTTC. Protein: CASSSLQGPSSSYEQYF.

The chain employs TRBV6-1 and TRBJ1-2, with 8 positions matching TRBD1. The germline CDR1 and CDR2 sequences are MNHNS and SASEGT. The CDR3 spans 13 residues. J gave up 9 bases and V 1 base, and 4 bases lay outside the gene matches. The CDR3 nucleotides read TGTGCCAGCAGTGAAGGGGACAGGTGGAGCTACACCTTC. This sequence encodes CASSEGDRWSYTF.

This clone was observed once. The gene calls are TRBV5-6 and TRBJ1-2; unclear D gene. With 0 bases removed from V and 4 bases from J, the gap between germline ends came to 10 bases. This CDR3 comprises 14 residues. Germline V gives CDR1 SGHDT, CDR2 YYEEEE. The CDR3 DNA sequence: TGTGCCAGCAGCTTGGCCCAACTACCCTATGGCTACACCTTC. This encodes CASSLAQLPYGYTF.

V usage is TRBV25-1 and J usage is TRBJ2-5; 7 bases line up with TRBD1. This CDR3 is 16 amino acids long. Germline assignment: CDR1 MGHDK and CDR2 SYGVNS. The ends lost 3 bases at V and 1 base at J; junction bases unmatched: 8. For the CDR3, the DNA is TGTGCCAGCAGTGAGCCGGGACAGCTTGGCCAAGAGACCCAGTACTTC. Translation gives CASSEPGQLGQETQYF. The full variable domain, rest sourced from reference TRBV25-1 and TRBJ2-5, is EADIYQTPRYLVIGTGKKITLECSQTMGHDKMYWYQQDPGMELHLIHYSYGVNSTEKGDLSSESTVSRIRTEHFPLTLESARPSHTSQYLCASSEPGQLGQETQYFGPGTRLLVL.

The chain is built from TRBV18 and TRBJ1-4; no firm D call. V shed 0 bases and J shed 4 bases, with 9 bases lying between them. The CDR3 length is 15 residues. The V gene's germline CDR1 is KGHSH and CDR2 LQKENI. This CDR3 is CASSPPAGFNEKLFF. The CDR3 region has the DNA TGTGCCAGCTCACCACCTGCCGGTTTTAATGAAAAACTGTTTTTT. The whole variable domain, remainder taken from reference TRBV18 and TRBJ1-4, is NAGVMQNPRHLVRRRGQEARLRCSPMKGHSHVYWYRQLPEEGLKFMVYLQKENIIDESGMPKERFSAEFPKEGPSILRIQQVVRGDSAAYFCASSPPAGFNEKLFFGSGTQLSVL.

Only one count was recorded for this clone. V usage is TRBV7-9 and J usage is TRBJ2-7, with a weak D call TRBD1 (6 bases). Germline V gene data show CDR1 as SEHNR and CDR2 as FQNEAQ (reference sequence). The germline V and J ends were trimmed by 4 bases and 7 bases, with 20 bases remaining between them. This CDR3 region has 15 residues. The chain's CDR3 is CASSSGGQRFLEQYF. The CDR3 DNA reads TGTGCCAGCAGCTCAGGAGGACAGCGGTTCCTGGAGCAGTACTTC.

V is TRBV7-3 and J is TRBJ1-1; D is unresolved. Germline V lookup: CDR1 SGHTA, CDR2 FQGTGA. Trimming removed 5 bases from V and 0 bases from J, with 7 bases in between. This CDR3 region has 13 residues. The CDR3, as DNA: TGTGCCAGCAGCCGAGACTTGAACACTGAAGCTTTCTTT. Its protein product is CASSRDLNTEAFF.

This chain joins TRBV6-6 and TRBJ2-1, with TRBD1 matching over 7 bases. Trimming took 2 bases from V and 5 from J; bases not matched to a gene: 6. The CDR3 sequence is 15 residues long. Germline CDR1 is MNHNY and CDR2 is SVGAGI (reference sequence). The CDR3 spells CASSYKQGYNNEQFF. The CDR3 coding sequence is TGTGCCAGCAGTTACAAACAGGGGTACAACAATGAGCAGTTCTTC.

The gene calls are TRBV6-1 and TRBJ1-2; D unresolved. Looked up from germline, CDR1 is MNHNS and CDR2 is SASEGT. The V gene lost 3 bases and the J gene lost 7 bases, with 12 bases spanning the gap. The CDR3 contains 13 residues. The CDR3 bases are TGTGCCAGCAGTGATGGAGGCCGACCTGGCTACACCTTC. Translated, it gives CASSDGGRPGYTF.

The CDR3 DNA reads as TGTGCCAGCAGTTTAGAGGTCTACCCCCAATCACCCCTCCACTTT. Its protein is CASSLEVYPQSPLHF. The gene calls are TRBV27 and TRBJ1-6; D remains ambiguous. V lost 2 bases, J lost 10 bases, and 15 bases lay in between. The CDR3 is 15 residues long. CDR1 and CDR2 (germline): MNHEY, SMNVEV (reference sequence).

CDR3 nucleotide sequence: TGTGCCAGCAGTGCACCGGGACACTACGAGCAGTACTTC. This translates into CASSAPGHYEQYF. This chain joins TRBV6-5 and TRBJ2-7; a weak D match, TRBD1 (6 bases). The CDR3 is 13 residues long. V shed 5 bases and J shed 3 bases, with 11 bases lying between them. Per the germline V gene, CDR1 is MNHEY and CDR2 is SVGAGI.

This clone was picked up a small number of times. The chain recombines TRBV19 with TRBJ1-5, with D perhaps TRBD1 (6 bases). This CDR3 has 15 amino acids. Trimming removed 7 bases at V and 4 bases at J, with 17 bases between. The germline V gene encodes CDR1 LNHDA and CDR2 SQIVND (reference sequence). CDR3 sequence (DNA): TGTGCCAGTAACGGGGCGGGGGCAGGGAATCAGCCCCAGCATTTT. It codes for CASNGAGAGNQPQHF.

CDR3 nucleotide sequence: TGTGCCTGGAGGAGCGTTGGGTTTTCACCCCTCCACTTT. Protein product: CAWRSVGFSPLHF. V is TRBV30 and J is TRBJ1-6; unclear D gene. Germline loops: CDR1 GTSNPN, CDR2 SVGIG (reference sequence). This CDR3 has 13 amino acids. Deletions cut 3 bases from V and 9 bases from J, with 12 bases between.

V and J are TRBV7-3 and TRBJ2-1; possible D gene TRBD1, 6 bases. The V gene's germline CDR1 is SGHTA and CDR2 FQGTGA. This CDR3 region has 15 residues. Trimming took 5 bases from V and 7 from J, leaving 18 bases between them. Here the CDR3 reads CASSPQGPPGNEQFF. The CDR3 DNA reads as TGTGCCAGCAGCCCACAGGGTCCACCAGGGAATGAGCAGTTCTTC.

The chain links TRBV2 to TRBJ2-3; 13 positions agree with TRBD2. Germline V gene lookup returns CDR1 SNHLY and CDR2 FYNNEI. The V segment lost 4 bases and the J segment 8 bases; nucleotides outside the gene matches: 3. CDR3 length equals 14 residues. CDR3 sequence: CASSAGLAGATQYF. CDR3 DNA sequence: TGTGCCAGCAGTGCCGGACTAGCGGGGGCTACGCAGTATTTT.

This clone was counted once. This rearrangement joins TRBV27 to TRBJ1-6; D is unclear. The CDR3 covers 15 residues. Trimming removed 5 bases from V and 7 bases from J, with 15 bases in between. CDR1 and CDR2 from the germline V gene are MNHEY and SMNVEV (reference sequence). The CDR3 DNA follows: TGTGCCAGCAGTCCCCGGGGTAGTGGGAATTCACCCCTCCACTTT. Translation gives CASSPRGSGNSPLHF.

V usage is TRBV11-2 and J usage is TRBJ2-5; 7 bases are a match to TRBD2. J gave up 0 bases and V 4 bases, and 8 bases lay outside the gene matches. The CDR3 is 16 residues long. Germline V gives CDR1 SGHAT, CDR2 FQNNGV. The CDR3 nucleotides read TGTGCCAGCAGCTCCCCGGGGGGACTTAACCAAGAGACCCAGTACTTC. Translation: CASSSPGGLNQETQYF.

This clone came up once. The rearrangement uses TRBV9 and TRBJ1-6; a weak D match, TRBD1 (6 bases). Germline V lookup: CDR1 SGDLS, CDR2 YYNGEE. Deletions cut 0 bases from V and 0 bases from J, with 10 bases between. The CDR3 runs 17 residues. As DNA, the CDR3 is TGTGCCAGCAGCGTAGAGGGGGGGAGCTCCTATAATTCACCCCTCCACTTT. Its translation: CASSVEGGSSYNSPLHF.

The rearrangement joins TRBV5-1 to TRBJ2-7, with 11 bases matching TRBD2. The germline V gene encodes CDR1 SGHRS and CDR2 YFSETQ. CDR3 length: 16 residues. J was trimmed by 2 bases and V by 5 bases; bases with no gene match: 9. CDR3 sequence reads: CASSPPGTSGTYEQYF. The DNA of the CDR3 is TGCGCCAGCAGTCCTCCCGGGACTAGCGGAACCTACGAGCAGTACTTC.

This chain joins TRBV11-2 and TRBJ2-1, with 9 nucleotides matching TRBD1. CDR1 is SGHAT and CDR2 is FQNNGV in the germline V gene. The ends lost 5 bases at V and 9 bases at J; junction bases unmatched: 8. The CDR3 runs to 14 residues. CDR3 sequence (DNA): TGTGCCAGCAGCCTGGGGACAGGGTCGGGTGAGCAGTTCTTC. It codes for CASSLGTGSGEQFF.

The chain employs TRBV5-6 and TRBJ2-3, with TRBD2 matching over 10 bases. The V and J ends lost 4 bases and 1 base, in that order; junction bases with no gene match: 9. This CDR3 has 17 residues. Per germline, CDR1 SGHDT and CDR2 YYEEEE. The CDR3 protein is CASSLSGGSMGTDTQYF. The CDR3 nucleotides are TGTGCCAGCAGCCTTAGCGGGGGGTCGATGGGCACAGATACGCAGTATTTT.

The rearrangement links TRBV29-1 to TRBJ1-2, with 8 nucleotides matching TRBD1. V gave up 2 bases and J gave up 6 bases; unmatched junction bases: 11. The CDR3 is made up of 15 amino acids. Germline V gene data show CDR1 as SQVTM and CDR2 as ANQGSEA. The CDR3 reads CSVEIRDRSPNGYTF. CDR3 DNA sequence: TGCAGCGTTGAAATCCGGGACAGGAGCCCTAATGGCTACACCTTC. Using reference TRBV29-1 and TRBJ1-2 for the parts outside the CDR3, the full variable domain is SAVISQKPSRDICQRGTSLTIQCQVDSQVTMMFWYRQQPGQSLTLIATANQGSEATYESGFVIDKFPISRPNLTFSTLTVSNMSPEDSSIYLCSVEIRDRSPNGYTFGSGTRLTVV.

The chain recombines TRBV10-3 with TRBJ2-7; 7 bases are shared with TRBD1. The CDR3 sequence is 14 residues long. V was pared by 10 bases and J by 4 bases, with 13 bases of the junction left unmatched. Germline values: CDR1 ENHRY, CDR2 SYGVKD. In DNA form, the CDR3 reads TGTGCCACTAGTAGGACAGGTGGAGATTACGAGCAGTACTTC. As protein: CATSRTGGDYEQYF.

The chain has TRBV5-1 and TRBJ1-1; maybe TRBD1 (5 bases). The CDR3 consists of 15 residues. Looked up from germline, CDR1 is SGHRS and CDR2 is YFSETQ. Deletions cut 4 bases from V and 5 bases from J, with 18 bases between. For the CDR3, the DNA is TGCGCCAGCAGCCCCTCGACCCCAGGGCGGACTGAAGCTTTCTTT. It translates to CASSPSTPGRTEAFF.

In this sample, this clone turned up a few times. This chain uses TRBV6-5 with TRBJ2-5, with D maybe TRBD2 (6 bases). V was trimmed by 0 bases and J by 4 bases, leaving 12 bases between them. The CDR3 spans 15 residues. Germline CDR1 reads MNHEY; CDR2 reads SVGAGI. The CDR3 spells CASSYSVGGRETQYF. As DNA, the CDR3 is TGTGCCAGCAGTTACTCGGTGGGGGGACGAGAGACCCAGTACTTC.

This clone was picked up one time. This sequence joins TRBV7-2 and TRBJ1-4; 7 nucleotides agree with TRBD1. Germline loops: CDR1 SGHTA, CDR2 FQGNSA. With V trimmed by 5 bases and J by 3 bases, 6 bases remained unmatched. The CDR3 sequence is 15 residues long. The CDR3 is CASSPQGFANEKLFF. Here the CDR3 DNA reads TGTGCCAGCAGCCCACAGGGGTTTGCTAATGAAAAACTGTTTTTT.

The chain is built from TRBV5-1 and TRBJ1-2, with 8 bases identical to TRBD1. From germline, CDR1 is SGHRS and CDR2 YFSETQ. The CDR3 loop spans 14 amino acids. V gave up 3 bases and J gave up 5 bases; unmatched junction bases: 6. The CDR3, as DNA: TGCGCCAGCAGCTCGACAGGGGTAGGATATGGCTACACCTTC. Translating gives CASSSTGVGYGYTF.